The source of this TCR beta chain is a study of blood T cell repertoires in COVID-19. Study-wide context: The origin of the acute and convalescent COVID-19 samples was the United States, Italy and Spain. T cells, B-cell-depleted T cells, or PBMCs supplied cDNA or gDNA.

This CDR3 region has 14 residues. V lost 4 bases, J lost 5 bases, and 14 bases lay in between. The germline V gene has CDR1 MGHDK and CDR2 SYGVNS. As processed by the authors: Estimation of nucleated cell counts relied on the amplification of reference gene primers. The protocol was immunoSEQ multiplex PCR, while the TCRdb copy is restricted to in-frame clones and leaves out a portion. Clonal size and the V and J genes are those of that table, whereas D and trimming came from the DNA. The sample shows roughly 100,000 clones, approximately 81% of them seen only once. Sample: peripheral blood. The TCR sequence derives from an elderly man with active or convalescent COVID-19. The gene calls are TRBV25-1 and TRBJ1-1; no reliable D call. The CDR3 spells CASSAGGGGTEAFF. The CDR3 DNA reads TGTGCCAGCAGTGCTGGCGGAGGTGGTACTGAAGCTTTCTTT.